This TCR beta chain is drawn from a study of OX40 agonist ivuxolimab in advanced cancers. Study at large: Dose-escalation patients suffered from hepatocellular carcinoma, melanoma, renal cell or head and neck cancer. It was permissible to have had prior anti-PD-1, anti-PD-L1 or anti-CTLA-4 therapy, and around 40% had some.

Study-wide results and caveats: Low normalized T-cell clonal expansion was also seen in some nonresponders.

Sequencing was performed with immunoSEQ multiplex PCR; in TCRdb, only in-frame clones are kept and a portion is missing. The sample lists 70,000 to 85,000 clones, approximately 90% occurring once. On cycle 4 day 1 and cycle 7 day 1, as well as at baseline, blood was sampled. Comments on this clone: Its antigen is as yet unknown.

Sequencing used CD4+ or CD8+ T cells sorted from blood, obtained in a trial of the OX40 agonist ivuxolimab. This receptor was identified in an adult with an advanced solid tumor such as melanoma, head and neck, liver or kidney cancer.

DNA for the CDR3: TGCGCCAGCAGTCAATCGGTCAGGGGCAATCAGCCCCAGCATTTT. Translated, it gives CASSQSVRGNQPQHF. The chain employs TRBV23-1 and TRBJ1-5; D possibly corresponds to TRBD1 (5 bases). TRBV23-1 is sorted into the ORF group, with uncertain function. The CDR3 sequence is 15 residues long. V dropped 0 bases and J dropped 2 bases, with 8 bases sitting between them.